This TCR beta chain derives from a study of Ad26.COV2.S vaccination and SARS-CoV-2 variants. Study-wide results and limits: Higher spike-specific TCR breadth was found in vaccine recipients than in placebo recipients. Breadth measured for non-spike TCRs was similar across vaccine and placebo recipients.

Noted treatment: some 20 received Ad26.COV2.S at low or high dose, single or two shots; roughly 5 received placebo; per-sample allocation not given. Each sample was drawn 63 days after the first injection (of vaccine or placebo). Comments on this clone: What it binds is unknown.

CDR1 is SGHRS and CDR2 is YFSETQ in the germline V gene. The CDR3 runs to 16 residues. V gave up 4 bases and J gave up 3 bases; unmatched junction bases: 11. Clones were read by immunoSEQ multiplex PCR, and TCRdb kept only the in-frame ones, dropping some. The repertoire consists of 300,000 to 450,000 clones, with roughly 81% occurring once and the leading ten covering 3% to 4%. The chain has TRBV5-1 and TRBJ2-7; 9 bases match TRBD1. The sample in question was peripheral blood, obtained in a trial of Ad26.COV2.S vaccine versus placebo. This receptor was identified in a person between 18 and 65 years old who received the Ad26.COV2.S COVID-19 vaccine or a placebo. The CDR3 sequence: CASSGGTGKSVYEQYF. CDR3 nucleotide sequence: TGCGCCAGCAGCGGAGGGACAGGGAAATCGGTCTACGAGCAGTACTTC.